The rows below give T cell receptor beta chains drawn from one sample of a study of beta chain features in type 1 diabetes. Here immunoSEQ multiplex PCR was the method, and the copy in TCRdb shows in-frame clones only, minus some. Among 20,000 to 30,000 clones, around 69% were seen once, and the ten largest hold roughly 4.2%. Sequenced input: Tregs from blood. The receptors come from a man aged 18-30 years with type 1 diabetes. Each CDR3 is given with its conserved first and last residue. Fields, in order: clone size, V gene, D gene, J gene, CDR3 DNA, CDR3 protein. D genes are given only for firm matches. Part of the rows lack a size; the others show once, few, many or a class for expanded clones.

clone size: -; V gene: TRBV29-1; D gene: TRBD2; J gene: TRBJ2-1; CDR3 DNA: TGCAGCGTCTACGGTATAGGACTAGCGGGACTACGACTCAACAATGAGCAGTTCTTC; CDR3 protein: CSVYGIGLAGLRLNNEQFF
clone size: -; V gene: TRBV7-2; D gene: -; J gene: TRBJ2-5; CDR3 DNA: TGTGCCAGCAGCTTAATGGGCGGGGCCGGGGAGACCCAGTACTTC; CDR3 protein: CASSLMGGAGETQYF
clone size: -; V gene: TRBV27; D gene: -; J gene: TRBJ2-5; CDR3 DNA: TGTGCCAGCAGTCGGCAGACACAAGAGACCCAGTACTTC; CDR3 protein: CASSRQTQETQYF
clone size: -; V gene: TRBV9; D gene: TRBD2; J gene: TRBJ2-3; CDR3 DNA: TGTGCCAGCAGCGTTTCTCCGGGACTAGCGGGAACCAGCACAGATACGCAGTATTTT; CDR3 protein: CASSVSPGLAGTSTDTQYF
clone size: -; V gene: TRBV7-9; D gene: -; J gene: TRBJ2-7; CDR3 DNA: TGTGCCAGCAGCCAAGAACTATGGCCCTACGAGCAGTACTTC; CDR3 protein: CASSQELWPYEQYF
clone size: few; V gene: TRBV7-2; D gene: -; J gene: TRBJ2-5; CDR3 DNA: TGTGCCAGCAGCTCTAGCGTCCAAGAGACCCAGTACTTC; CDR3 protein: CASSSSVQETQYF
clone size: -; V gene: TRBV5-1; D gene: TRBD2; J gene: TRBJ2-3; CDR3 DNA: TGCGCCAGCAGCTTCCGACTAGCAAGTACAGATACGCAGTATTTT; CDR3 protein: CASSFRLASTDTQYF
clone size: -; V gene: TRBV9; D gene: TRBD1; J gene: TRBJ2-1; CDR3 DNA: TGTGCCAGCAGCGCCGTACGGACAGGGGTCGATGAGCAGTTCTTC; CDR3 protein: CASSAVRTGVDEQFF
clone size: -; V gene: TRBV2; D gene: -; J gene: TRBJ2-7; CDR3 DNA: TGTGCCAGCAGTGGCCCGACAGGCTATCCCTACGAGCAGTACTTC; CDR3 protein: CASSGPTGYPYEQYF
clone size: -; V gene: TRBV18; D gene: -; J gene: TRBJ2-1; CDR3 DNA: TGTGCCAGCTCAACGGGGGTTATAGATGAGCAGTTCTTC; CDR3 protein: CASSTGVIDEQFF
clone size: -; V gene: TRBV5-1; D gene: -; J gene: TRBJ1-5; CDR3 DNA: TGCGCCAGCAGCTTGGAGGGGTATAGCAATCAGCCCCAGCATTTT; CDR3 protein: CASSLEGYSNQPQHF
clone size: -; V gene: TRBV29-1; D gene: TRBD1; J gene: TRBJ2-5; CDR3 DNA: TGCAGCGTTGGGCGACCCGACAGGGGTTTGGTGGAGACCCAGTACTTC; CDR3 protein: CSVGRPDRGLVETQYF
clone size: -; V gene: TRBV10-3; D gene: -; J gene: TRBJ2-3; CDR3 DNA: TGTGCCATCAGTTCCGCAGGAGGACGGAACACAGATACGCAGTATTTT; CDR3 protein: CAISSAGGRNTDTQYF
clone size: -; V gene: TRBV30; D gene: -; J gene: TRBJ2-5; CDR3 DNA: TGTGCCTGGACGGGGTCCGGGGGAGAGACCCAGTACTTC; CDR3 protein: CAWTGSGGETQYF
clone size: -; V gene: TRBV5-1; D gene: TRBD2; J gene: TRBJ2-1; CDR3 DNA: TGCGCCAGCAGCTTGGTACGTCTACTAGCGGGAGGGCCCTACAATGAGCAGTTCTTC; CDR3 protein: CASSLVRLLAGGPYNEQFF
clone size: -; V gene: TRBV7-9; D gene: TRBD1; J gene: TRBJ2-3; CDR3 DNA: TGTGCCAGCAGCTCGGGGACAGGGGGCAGAGATACGCAGTATTTT; CDR3 protein: CASSSGTGGRDTQYF
clone size: -; V gene: TRBV28; D gene: -; J gene: TRBJ2-1; CDR3 DNA: TGTGCCAGCAGTTTATTGGGGGCTAGTGAGCAGTTCTTC; CDR3 protein: CASSLLGASEQFF
clone size: -; V gene: TRBV2; D gene: TRBD1; J gene: TRBJ1-1; CDR3 DNA: TGTGCCAGCCTAGACCAACAGGGGCTCACTGAAGCTTTCTTT; CDR3 protein: CASLDQQGLTEAFF
clone size: few; V gene: TRBV7-2; D gene: TRBD2; J gene: TRBJ2-2; CDR3 DNA: TGTGCCAGCAGCACCCGGACTAGCGGCAACGGGGAGCTGTTTTTT; CDR3 protein: CASSTRTSGNGELFF
clone size: -; V gene: TRBV7-2; D gene: -; J gene: TRBJ1-1; CDR3 DNA: TGTGCCAGCAGCTTTTCTAGGGGGTTAGGGACTGAAGCTTTCTTT; CDR3 protein: CASSFSRGLGTEAFF
clone size: -; V gene: TRBV5-1; D gene: -; J gene: TRBJ2-1; CDR3 DNA: TGCGCCAGCAGCATCAGGGTAAACTACAATGAGCAGTTCTTC; CDR3 protein: CASSIRVNYNEQFF
clone size: -; V gene: TRBV30; D gene: -; J gene: TRBJ1-1; CDR3 DNA: TGTGCCTGGACATTTGCCACAGGGATGAACACTGAAGCTTTCTTT; CDR3 protein: CAWTFATGMNTEAFF
clone size: once; V gene: TRBV5-4; D gene: TRBD1; J gene: TRBJ1-1; CDR3 DNA: TGTGCCAGCAGTCTTGGGACAGCCTACACTGAAGCTTTCTTT; CDR3 protein: CASSLGTAYTEAFF
clone size: -; V gene: TRBV11-2; D gene: TRBD1; J gene: TRBJ2-7; CDR3 DNA: TGTGCCAGCAGCCATTGGGGGGACAGGGGGACCTACGAGCAGTACTTC; CDR3 protein: CASSHWGDRGTYEQYF
clone size: -; V gene: TRBV4-3; D gene: TRBD1; J gene: TRBJ2-7; CDR3 DNA: TGCGCCAGCAGCCAAGAGAACAGGGGACGCTACGAGCAGTACTTC; CDR3 protein: CASSQENRGRYEQYF
clone size: few; V gene: TRBV5-5; D gene: TRBD2; J gene: TRBJ2-3; CDR3 DNA: TGTGCCAGCAGCCTACAACGGGGACTAGCGATCGGTACGCAGTATTTT; CDR3 protein: CASSLQRGLAIGTQYF
clone size: -; V gene: TRBV5-1; D gene: TRBD2; J gene: TRBJ2-7; CDR3 DNA: TGCGCCAGCAGCTTAATGACTAGCGGGATCGACGAGCAGTACTTC; CDR3 protein: CASSLMTSGIDEQYF
clone size: -; V gene: TRBV11-2; D gene: -; J gene: TRBJ2-5; CDR3 DNA: TGTGCCAGCAGTTACAGTCGGGAGACCCAGTACTTC; CDR3 protein: CASSYSRETQYF
clone size: once; V gene: TRBV2; D gene: -; J gene: TRBJ2-2; CDR3 DNA: TGTGCCAGCAGTCAGGGGGGCGGTCCGAACACCGGGGAGCTGTTTTTT; CDR3 protein: CASSQGGGPNTGELFF
clone size: few; V gene: TRBV7-2; D gene: TRBD1; J gene: TRBJ1-3; CDR3 DNA: TGTGCCAGCAGCCAGGGGGCCAGCTCTGGAAACACCATATATTTT; CDR3 protein: CASSQGASSGNTIYF
clone size: -; V gene: TRBV5-1; D gene: TRBD2; J gene: TRBJ2-3; CDR3 DNA: TGCGCCAGCAGCTTAGGACTAGCGGGGGACACAGATACGCAGTATTTT; CDR3 protein: CASSLGLAGDTDTQYF
clone size: -; V gene: TRBV7-6; D gene: -; J gene: TRBJ2-5; CDR3 DNA: TGTGCCAGCACCCCGGGGGAGACCCAGTACTTC; CDR3 protein: CASTPGETQYF
clone size: -; V gene: TRBV7-2; D gene: TRBD2; J gene: TRBJ2-5; CDR3 DNA: TGTGCCAGCAGCTTAGTCGGTAGCGGGGCGGGGACCCAGTACTTC; CDR3 protein: CASSLVGSGAGTQYF
clone size: -; V gene: TRBV29-1; D gene: TRBD1; J gene: TRBJ2-5; CDR3 DNA: TGCAGCGTTGAGACGACAGGGGGCTTCTTTGGAGAGACCCAGTACTTC; CDR3 protein: CSVETTGGFFGETQYF
clone size: -; V gene: TRBV28; D gene: -; J gene: TRBJ2-3; CDR3 DNA: TGTGCCAGCAGTACCCCCGGGGCAGATACGCAGTATTTT; CDR3 protein: CASSTPGADTQYF
clone size: -; V gene: TRBV29-1; D gene: -; J gene: TRBJ1-2; CDR3 DNA: TGCAGCTCCGAAGGGGAGGACTATGGCTACACCTTC; CDR3 protein: CSSEGEDYGYTF
clone size: -; V gene: TRBV18; D gene: -; J gene: TRBJ1-2; CDR3 DNA: TGTGCCAGCTCACCAGACAGAGAAATTAACTATGGCTACACCTTC; CDR3 protein: CASSPDREINYGYTF
clone size: -; V gene: TRBV5-1; D gene: -; J gene: TRBJ2-2; CDR3 DNA: TGCGCCAGCAGTCAACAGGGAATTGCGGAGCTGTTTTTT; CDR3 protein: CASSQQGIAELFF
clone size: -; V gene: TRBV7-2; D gene: TRBD2; J gene: TRBJ2-3; CDR3 DNA: TGTGCCAGCGTAAGGACTAGCCTGTCAGATACGCAGTATTTT; CDR3 protein: CASVRTSLSDTQYF
clone size: -; V gene: TRBV4-3; D gene: -; J gene: TRBJ1-1; CDR3 DNA: TGCGCCAGCAGCCAAGGACAGGCACTGGGTGTGGCTTTCTTT; CDR3 protein: CASSQGQALGVAFF
clone size: -; V gene: TRBV5-5; D gene: -; J gene: TRBJ1-4; CDR3 DNA: TGTGCCAGCAGCTTATCCCACAGCCCCAAGGGGGATGAAAAACTGTTTTTT; CDR3 protein: CASSLSHSPKGDEKLFF
clone size: -; V gene: TRBV14; D gene: TRBD1; J gene: TRBJ1-1; CDR3 DNA: TGTGCCAGCAGCCAAGGGACAGGGCTTATGCCTTTCTTT; CDR3 protein: CASSQGTGLMPFF
clone size: -; V gene: TRBV6-1; D gene: -; J gene: TRBJ2-3; CDR3 DNA: TGTGCCAGCAGTAGCGGGTACACAGATACGCAGTATTTT; CDR3 protein: CASSSGYTDTQYF
clone size: -; V gene: TRBV2; D gene: TRBD1; J gene: TRBJ1-1; CDR3 DNA: TGTGCCAGCAGTAAACAGGGGCACACTGAAGCTTTCTTT; CDR3 protein: CASSKQGHTEAFF
clone size: -; V gene: TRBV7-9; D gene: TRBD2; J gene: TRBJ2-2; CDR3 DNA: TGTGCCAGCAGCTTATTAAGCGGGACGGAGCTGTTTTTT; CDR3 protein: CASSLLSGTELFF